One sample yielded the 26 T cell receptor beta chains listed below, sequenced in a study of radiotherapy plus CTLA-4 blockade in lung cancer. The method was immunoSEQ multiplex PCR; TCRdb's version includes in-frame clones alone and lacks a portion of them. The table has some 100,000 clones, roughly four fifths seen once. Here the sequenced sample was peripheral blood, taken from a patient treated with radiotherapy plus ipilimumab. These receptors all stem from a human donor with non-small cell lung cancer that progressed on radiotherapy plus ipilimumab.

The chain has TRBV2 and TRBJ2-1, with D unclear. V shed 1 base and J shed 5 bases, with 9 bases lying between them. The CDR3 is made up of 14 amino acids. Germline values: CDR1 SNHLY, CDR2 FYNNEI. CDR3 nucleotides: TGTGCCAGCAGTGAAGGGGCAACGAACAATGAGCAGTTCTTC. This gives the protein CASSEGATNNEQFF.

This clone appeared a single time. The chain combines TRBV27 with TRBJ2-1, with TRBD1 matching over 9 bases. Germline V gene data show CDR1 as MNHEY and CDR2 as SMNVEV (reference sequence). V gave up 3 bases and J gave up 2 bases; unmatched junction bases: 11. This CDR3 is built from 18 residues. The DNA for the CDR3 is TGTGCCAGCAGTTTTGGAAAAGGAAGGGACAGGGCCTACAATGAGCAGTTCTTC. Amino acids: CASSFGKGRDRAYNEQFF.

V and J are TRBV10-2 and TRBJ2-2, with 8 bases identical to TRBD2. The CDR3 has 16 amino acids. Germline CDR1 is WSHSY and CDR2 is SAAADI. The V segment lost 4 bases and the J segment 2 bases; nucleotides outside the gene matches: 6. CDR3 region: CASSGMAGGNTGELFF. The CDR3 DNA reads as TGCGCCAGCAGTGGAATGGCGGGGGGTAACACCGGGGAGCTGTTTTTT.

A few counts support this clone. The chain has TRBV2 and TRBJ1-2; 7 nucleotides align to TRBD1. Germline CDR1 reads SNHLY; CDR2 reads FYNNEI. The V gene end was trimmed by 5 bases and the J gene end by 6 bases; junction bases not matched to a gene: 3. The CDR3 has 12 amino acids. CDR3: CASSQGVHGYTF. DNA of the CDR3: TGTGCCAGCAGTCAGGGGGTCCATGGCTACACCTTC.

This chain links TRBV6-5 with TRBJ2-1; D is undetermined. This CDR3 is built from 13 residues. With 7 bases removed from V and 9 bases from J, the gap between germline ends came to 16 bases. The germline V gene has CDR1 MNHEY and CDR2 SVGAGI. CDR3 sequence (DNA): TGTGCCAGCACTCCCCCATCTACGGGTGAGCAGTTCTTC. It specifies CASTPPSTGEQFF.

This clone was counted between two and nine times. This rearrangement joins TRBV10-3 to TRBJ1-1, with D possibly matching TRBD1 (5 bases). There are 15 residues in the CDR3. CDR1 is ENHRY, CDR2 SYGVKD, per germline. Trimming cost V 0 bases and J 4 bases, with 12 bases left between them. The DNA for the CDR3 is TGTGCCATCAGTGAGTCGGCAGGGTGGACCACTGAAGCTTTCTTT. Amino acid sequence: CAISESAGWTTEAFF.

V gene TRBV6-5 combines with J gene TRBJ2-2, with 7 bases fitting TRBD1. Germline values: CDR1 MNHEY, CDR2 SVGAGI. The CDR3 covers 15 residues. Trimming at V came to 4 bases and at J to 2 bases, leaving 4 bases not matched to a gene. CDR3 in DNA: TGTGCCAGCAGTTGGAGACAGGGCAACACCGGGGAGCTGTTTTTT. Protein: CASSWRQGNTGELFF.

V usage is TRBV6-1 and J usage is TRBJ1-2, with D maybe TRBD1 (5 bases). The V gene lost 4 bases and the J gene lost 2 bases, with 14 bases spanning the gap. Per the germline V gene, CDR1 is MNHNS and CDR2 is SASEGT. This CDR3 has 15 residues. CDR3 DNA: TGTGCCAGCAGTGTGGCATTGGGGGACAACTATGGCTACACCTTC. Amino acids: CASSVALGDNYGYTF.

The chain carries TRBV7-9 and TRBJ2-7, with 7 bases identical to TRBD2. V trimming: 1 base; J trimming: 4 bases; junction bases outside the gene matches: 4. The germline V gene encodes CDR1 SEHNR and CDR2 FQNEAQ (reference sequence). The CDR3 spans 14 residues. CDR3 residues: CASSLGGSVYEQYF. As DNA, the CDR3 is TGTGCCAGCAGCTTAGGCGGGAGTGTATACGAGCAGTACTTC.

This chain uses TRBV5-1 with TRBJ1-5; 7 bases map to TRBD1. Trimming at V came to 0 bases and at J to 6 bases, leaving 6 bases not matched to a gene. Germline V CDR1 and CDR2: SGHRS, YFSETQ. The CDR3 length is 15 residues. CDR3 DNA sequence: TGCGCCAGCAGCTTGGAGGGGGCAAGGGGTCAGCCCCAGCATTTT. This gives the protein CASSLEGARGQPQHF.

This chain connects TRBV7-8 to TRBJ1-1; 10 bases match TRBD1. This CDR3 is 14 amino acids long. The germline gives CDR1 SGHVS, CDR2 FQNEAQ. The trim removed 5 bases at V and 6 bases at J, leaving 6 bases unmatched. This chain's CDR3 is CASSKRDRGAEAFF. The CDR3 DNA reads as TGTGCCAGCAGCAAAAGGGACAGGGGAGCTGAAGCTTTCTTT. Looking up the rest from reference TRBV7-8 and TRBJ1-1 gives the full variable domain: GAGVSQSPRYKVAKRGQDVALRCDPISGHVSLFWYQQALGQGPEFLTYFQNEAQLDKSGLPSDRFFAERPEGSVSTLKIQRTQQEDSAVYLCASSKRDRGAEAFFGQGTRLTVV.

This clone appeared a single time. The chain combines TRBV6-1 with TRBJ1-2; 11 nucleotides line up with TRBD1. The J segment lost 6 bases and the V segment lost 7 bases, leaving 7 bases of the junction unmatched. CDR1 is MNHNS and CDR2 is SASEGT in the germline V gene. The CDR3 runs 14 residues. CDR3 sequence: CASKTGQGADGYTF. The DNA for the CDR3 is TGTGCCAGCAAAACCGGACAGGGGGCGGATGGCTACACCTTC.

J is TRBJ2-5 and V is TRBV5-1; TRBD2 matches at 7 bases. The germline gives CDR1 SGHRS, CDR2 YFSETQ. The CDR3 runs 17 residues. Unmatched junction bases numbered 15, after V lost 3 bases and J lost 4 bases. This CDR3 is CASSSYFSGGSSETQYF. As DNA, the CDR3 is TGCGCCAGCAGCTCCTACTTTTCGGGAGGAAGCTCAGAGACCCAGTACTTC.

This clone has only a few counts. The CDR3 sequence is CASDRGAEKLFF. The CDR3 DNA reads TGTGCCAGCGACAGGGGGGCTGAAAAACTGTTTTTT. The chain has TRBV2 and TRBJ1-4; 9 bases agree with TRBD1. CDR1 is SNHLY, CDR2 FYNNEI, per germline. The CDR3 runs 12 residues. Trimming took 8 bases from V and 7 from J; bases not matched to a gene: 2.

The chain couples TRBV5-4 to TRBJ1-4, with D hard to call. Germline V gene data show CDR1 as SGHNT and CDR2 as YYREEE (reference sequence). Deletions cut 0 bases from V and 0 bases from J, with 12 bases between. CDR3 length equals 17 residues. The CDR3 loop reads CASSLVSLGATNEKLFF. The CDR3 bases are TGTGCCAGCAGCTTGGTTTCTTTGGGTGCAACTAATGAAAAACTGTTTTTT.

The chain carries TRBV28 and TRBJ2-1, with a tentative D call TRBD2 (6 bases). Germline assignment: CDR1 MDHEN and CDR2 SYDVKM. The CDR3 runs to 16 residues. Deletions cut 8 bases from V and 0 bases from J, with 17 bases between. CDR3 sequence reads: CASRGSAPSSYNEQFF. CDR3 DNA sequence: TGTGCCAGCCGGGGGTCCGCCCCCAGCTCCTACAATGAGCAGTTCTTC.

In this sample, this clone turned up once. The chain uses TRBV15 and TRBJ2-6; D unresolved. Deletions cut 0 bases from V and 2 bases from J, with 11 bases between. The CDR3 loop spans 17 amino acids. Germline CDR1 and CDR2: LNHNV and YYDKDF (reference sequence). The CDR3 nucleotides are TGTGCCACCAGCAGAGAGCCCCCAAAGGCTGGGGCCAACGTCCTGACTTTC. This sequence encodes CATSREPPKAGANVLTF.

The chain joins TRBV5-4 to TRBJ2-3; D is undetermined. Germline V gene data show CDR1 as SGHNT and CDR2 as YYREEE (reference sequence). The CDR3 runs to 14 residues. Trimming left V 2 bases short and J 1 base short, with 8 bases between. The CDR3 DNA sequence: TGTGCCAGCAGCTTATCTGGCGGCACAGATACGCAGTATTTT. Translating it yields CASSLSGGTDTQYF.

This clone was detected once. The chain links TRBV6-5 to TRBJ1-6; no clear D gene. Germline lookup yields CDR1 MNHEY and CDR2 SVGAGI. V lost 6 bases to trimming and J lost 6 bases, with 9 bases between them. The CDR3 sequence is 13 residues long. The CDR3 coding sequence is TGTGCCAGCAGCGAGGTTTTTAATTCACCCCTCCACTTT. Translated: CASSEVFNSPLHF.

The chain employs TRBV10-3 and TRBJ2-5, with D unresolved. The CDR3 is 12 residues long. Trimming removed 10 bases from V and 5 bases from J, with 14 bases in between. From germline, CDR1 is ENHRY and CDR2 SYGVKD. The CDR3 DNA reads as TGTGCCACCAGAGCCGGGTGGGAGACCCAGTACTTC. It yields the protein CATRAGWETQYF.

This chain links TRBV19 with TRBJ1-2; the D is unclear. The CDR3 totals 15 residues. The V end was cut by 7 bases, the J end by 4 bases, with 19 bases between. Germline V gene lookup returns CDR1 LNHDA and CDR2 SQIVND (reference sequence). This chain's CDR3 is CASNADGPVRYGYTF. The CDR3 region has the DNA TGTGCCAGTAACGCGGACGGCCCAGTGCGCTATGGCTACACCTTC.

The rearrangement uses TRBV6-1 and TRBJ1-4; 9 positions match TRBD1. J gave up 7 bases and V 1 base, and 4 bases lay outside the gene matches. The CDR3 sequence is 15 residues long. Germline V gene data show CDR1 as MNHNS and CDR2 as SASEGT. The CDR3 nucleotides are TGTGCCAGCAGTGAAGGGACAGGGGAGGGTGAAAAACTGTTTTTT. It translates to CASSEGTGEGEKLFF.

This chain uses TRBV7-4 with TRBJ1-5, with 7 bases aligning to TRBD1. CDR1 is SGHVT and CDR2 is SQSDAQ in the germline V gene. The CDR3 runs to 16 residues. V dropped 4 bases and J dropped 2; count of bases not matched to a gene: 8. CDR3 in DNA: TGTGCCAGCAGCTCCCCCCAGGGGGATCGCAATCAGCCCCAGCATTTT. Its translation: CASSSPQGDRNQPQHF.

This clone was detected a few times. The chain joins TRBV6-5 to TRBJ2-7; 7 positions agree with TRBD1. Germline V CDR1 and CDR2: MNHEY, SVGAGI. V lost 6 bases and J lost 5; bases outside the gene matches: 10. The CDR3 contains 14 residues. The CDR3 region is CASSYQTGWDEQYF. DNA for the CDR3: TGTGCCAGCAGCTATCAGACAGGGTGGGACGAGCAGTACTTC.

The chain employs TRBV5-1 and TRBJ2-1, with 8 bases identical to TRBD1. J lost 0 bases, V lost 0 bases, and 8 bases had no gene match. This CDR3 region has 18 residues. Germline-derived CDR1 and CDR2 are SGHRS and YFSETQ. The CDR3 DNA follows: TGCGCCAGCAGCTTGGTCCACAGGGGGTATTCCTCCTACAATGAGCAGTTCTTC. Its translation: CASSLVHRGYSSYNEQFF. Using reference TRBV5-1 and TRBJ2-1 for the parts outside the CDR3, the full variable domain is KAGVTQTPRYLIKTRGQQVTLSCSPISGHRSVSWYQQTPGQGLQFLFEYFSETQRNKGNFPGRFSGRQFSNSRSEMNVSTLELGDSALYLCASSLVHRGYSSYNEQFFGPGTRLTVL.

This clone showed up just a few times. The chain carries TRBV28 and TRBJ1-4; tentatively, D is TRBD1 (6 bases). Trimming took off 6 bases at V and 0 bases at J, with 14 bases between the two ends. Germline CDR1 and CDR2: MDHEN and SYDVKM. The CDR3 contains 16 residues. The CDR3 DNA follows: TGTGCCAGCAGCCCCCAGGGGTCAGCAACTAATGAAAAACTGTTTTTT. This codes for CASSPQGSATNEKLFF.